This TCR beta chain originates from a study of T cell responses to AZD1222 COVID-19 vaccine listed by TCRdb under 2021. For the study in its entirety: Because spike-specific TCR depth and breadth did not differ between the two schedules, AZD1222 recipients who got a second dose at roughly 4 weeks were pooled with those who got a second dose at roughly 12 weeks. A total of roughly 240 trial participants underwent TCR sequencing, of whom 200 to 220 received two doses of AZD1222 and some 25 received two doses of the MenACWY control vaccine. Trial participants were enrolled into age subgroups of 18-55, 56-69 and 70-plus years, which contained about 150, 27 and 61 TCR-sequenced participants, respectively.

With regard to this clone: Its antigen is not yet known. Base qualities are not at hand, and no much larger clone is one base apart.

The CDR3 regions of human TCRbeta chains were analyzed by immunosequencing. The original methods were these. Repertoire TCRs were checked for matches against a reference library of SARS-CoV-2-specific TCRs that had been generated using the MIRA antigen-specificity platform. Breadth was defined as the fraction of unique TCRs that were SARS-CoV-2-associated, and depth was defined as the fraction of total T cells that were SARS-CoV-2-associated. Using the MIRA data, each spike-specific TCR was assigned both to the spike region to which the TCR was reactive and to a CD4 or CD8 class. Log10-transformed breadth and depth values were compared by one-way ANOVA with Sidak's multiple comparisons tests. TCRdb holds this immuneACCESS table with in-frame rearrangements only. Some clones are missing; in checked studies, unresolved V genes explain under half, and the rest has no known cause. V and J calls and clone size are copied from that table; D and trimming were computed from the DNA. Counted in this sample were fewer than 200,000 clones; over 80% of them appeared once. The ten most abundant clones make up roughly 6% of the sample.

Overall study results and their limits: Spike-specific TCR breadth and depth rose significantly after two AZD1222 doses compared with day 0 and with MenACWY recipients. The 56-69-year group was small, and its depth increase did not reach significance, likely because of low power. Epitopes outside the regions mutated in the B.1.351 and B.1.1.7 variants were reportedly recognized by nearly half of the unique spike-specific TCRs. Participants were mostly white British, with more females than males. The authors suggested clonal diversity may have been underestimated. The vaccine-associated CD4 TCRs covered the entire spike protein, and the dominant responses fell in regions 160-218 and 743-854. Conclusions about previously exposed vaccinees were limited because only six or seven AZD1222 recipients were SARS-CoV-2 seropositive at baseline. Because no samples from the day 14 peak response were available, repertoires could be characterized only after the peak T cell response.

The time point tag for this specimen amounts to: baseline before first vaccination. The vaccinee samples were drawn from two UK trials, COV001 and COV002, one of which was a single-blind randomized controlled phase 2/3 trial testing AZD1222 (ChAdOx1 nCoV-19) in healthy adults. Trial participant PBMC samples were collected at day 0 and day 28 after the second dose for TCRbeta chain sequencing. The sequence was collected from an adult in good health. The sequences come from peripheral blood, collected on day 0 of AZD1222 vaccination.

CDR3 loop: CASSTDRGLYSYNSPLHF. The DNA sequence follows: TGTGCCAGCAGCACGGACAGGGGGCTTTACTCCTATAATTCACCCCTCCACTTT. Here the chain combines TRBV5-6 and TRBJ1-6, with 11 bases aligning to TRBD1. Trimmed from V: 4 bases; trimmed from J: 0 bases; junction bases lacking a gene match: 6. The germline V gene gives CDR1 as SGHDT and CDR2 as YYEEEE. The cysteine opens and the phenylalanine closes a CDR3 of 18 amino acids. Only the CDR3 portion is preserved as DNA: 54 bases, with reading frame beginning at the first base. The CDR3 plus the reference TRBV5-6 and TRBJ1-6 genes for the other parts give the full variable domain: DAGVTQSPTHLIKTRGQQVTLRCSPKSGHDTVSWYQQALGQGPQFIFQYYEEEERQRGNFPDRFSGHQFPNYSSELNVNALLLGDSALYLCASSTDRGLYSYNSPLHFGNGTRLTVT.